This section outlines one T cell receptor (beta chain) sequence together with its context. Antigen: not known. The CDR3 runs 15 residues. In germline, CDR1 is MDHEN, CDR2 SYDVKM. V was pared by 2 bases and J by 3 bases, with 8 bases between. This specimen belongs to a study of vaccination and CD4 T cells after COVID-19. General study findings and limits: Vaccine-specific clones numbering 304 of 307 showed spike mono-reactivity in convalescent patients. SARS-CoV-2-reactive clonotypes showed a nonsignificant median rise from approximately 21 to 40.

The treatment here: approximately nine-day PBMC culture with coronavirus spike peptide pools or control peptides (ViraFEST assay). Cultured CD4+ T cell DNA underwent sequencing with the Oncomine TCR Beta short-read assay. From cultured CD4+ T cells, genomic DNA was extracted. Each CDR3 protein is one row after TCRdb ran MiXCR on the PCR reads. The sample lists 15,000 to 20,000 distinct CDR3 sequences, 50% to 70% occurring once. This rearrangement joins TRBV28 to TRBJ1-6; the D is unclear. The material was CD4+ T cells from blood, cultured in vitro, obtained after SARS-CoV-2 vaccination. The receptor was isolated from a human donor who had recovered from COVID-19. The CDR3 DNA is TGTGCCAGCAGTTTAAGTCAGAGCTATAATTCACCCCTCCACTTT. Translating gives CASSLSQSYNSPLHF.